The rows below give T cell receptor beta chains drawn from one sample of a study of T cell responses to AZD1222 COVID-19 vaccine. Here immunoSEQ multiplex PCR was the method, and the copy in TCRdb shows in-frame clones only, minus some. The data show 80,000 to 90,000 clones, with roughly nine tenths seen just once and around 3% held by the top ten. The material sequenced was peripheral blood, taken on day 0 of AZD1222 vaccination. Source of these receptors: an adult in good health. Each CDR3 is given with its conserved first and last residue. Fields, in order: V gene, clone size, J gene, D gene, CDR3 DNA, CDR3 protein. The D gene is left open where the match is weak. Part of the rows lack a size; the others show once, few, many or a class for expanded clones.

>TRBV21-1|NA|TRBJ2-7|NA
TGTGCCAGCAGCAAAGCGCTTTCGGGAGGCTCCTACGAGCAGTACTTC
CASSKALSGGSYEQYF
>TRBV6-5|NA|TRBJ1-1|TRBD1
TGTGCCAGCAGCGGAGACAGGGCCATGAACACTGAAGCTTTCTTT
CASSGDRAMNTEAFF
>TRBV27|NA|TRBJ2-7|TRBD1
TGTGCCAGCAGTCCCCGGACAGGGGTCGGAGAGCAGTACTTC
CASSPRTGVGEQYF
>TRBV9|NA|TRBJ1-6|NA
TGTGCCAGCAGCGGGGGGAGGACATCACCCCTCCACTTT
CASSGGRTSPLHF
>TRBV5-1|once|TRBJ2-1|NA
TGCGCCAGCAGCCCCTACCCCATAGGGAGACTAAACAATGAGCAGTTCTTC
CASSPYPIGRLNNEQFF
>TRBV7-9|NA|TRBJ2-1|TRBD2
TGTGCCAGCAGCTTAGAGGGCGGGGGCAATGAGCAGTTCTTC
CASSLEGGGNEQFF
>TRBV18|NA|TRBJ2-5|TRBD1
TGTGCCAGCCTAAGGGGGACAGGGAGTCAAGAGACCCAGTACTTC
CASLRGTGSQETQYF
>TRBV5-1|NA|TRBJ1-1|NA
TGCGCCAGCAGCTTGGGAGGCGCCATAATGAACACTGAAGCTTTCTTT
CASSLGGAIMNTEAFF
>TRBV12-3/TRBV12-4|NA|TRBJ2-7|TRBD1
TGTGCCAGCAGTTCCCAGGGGGTTGGCGAGCAGTACTTC
CASSSQGVGEQYF
>TRBV29-1|NA|TRBJ1-1|NA
TGCAGCGTTGCTAGGGGCACAAACACTGAAGCTTTCTTT
CSVARGTNTEAFF
>TRBV28|NA|TRBJ2-5|TRBD1
TGTGCCAGCAGTTCCCCGCCCCGGGACAGCCAAGAGACCCAGTACTTC
CASSSPPRDSQETQYF
>TRBV7-8|NA|TRBJ2-3|NA
TGTGCCAGCAGCTTTGAATCGAGGACAGATACGCAGTATTTT
CASSFESRTDTQYF
>TRBV27|NA|TRBJ1-2|TRBD1
TGTGCCAGCAGCTCCCCGGGACAGGGTTATGGCTACACCTTC
CASSSPGQGYGYTF
>TRBV7-9|once|TRBJ2-7|NA
TGTGCCAGCAGCTCCACCTACGAGCAGTACTTC
CASSSTYEQYF
>TRBV20-1|NA|TRBJ2-2|NA
TGCAGTGCTAGTCCAGCCCTGAACACCGGGGAGCTGTTTTTT
CSASPALNTGELFF
>TRBV27|NA|TRBJ2-2|TRBD2
TGTGCCAGCAGTTCTGAGTGGGGTAGCGGGATCAGGATCGGGGAGCTGTTTTTT
CASSSEWGSGIRIGELFF
>TRBV2|NA|TRBJ2-2|TRBD1
TGTGCCAGGAGGGGGCGGTCGAACACCGGGGAGCTGTTTTTT
CARRGRSNTGELFF
>TRBV5-4|NA|TRBJ1-2|NA
TGTGCCAGCAGCCGTTTACAGGGCGGGTTTGGTGGCTACACCTTC
CASSRLQGGFGGYTF
>TRBV6-5|NA|TRBJ1-5|NA
TGTGCCAGCAGTTCCGAGACAAGGGGGATCGGGCCCCAGCATTTT
CASSSETRGIGPQHF
>TRBV18|NA|TRBJ1-6|TRBD1
TGTGCCAGCTCACGCCAGGGGACAGGGTCACCCCTCCACTTT
CASSRQGTGSPLHF
>TRBV28|NA|TRBJ2-7|NA
TGTGCCAGCAGTTCCGCCGGACCGTCCAACGAGCAGTACTTC
CASSSAGPSNEQYF
>TRBV9|NA|TRBJ2-2|NA
TGTGCCAGCAGCGTAGTTGGAAACACCGGGGAGCTGTTTTTT
CASSVVGNTGELFF
>TRBV9|NA|TRBJ1-5|NA
TGTGCCAGCAGCGTAGAGGGGGAGCTTAGTCAGCCCCAGCATTTT
CASSVEGELSQPQHF
>TRBV7-9|NA|TRBJ2-5|NA
TGTGCCAGCAGCAACGTAAAAGAGACCCAGTACTTC
CASSNVKETQYF
>TRBV24-1|NA|TRBJ1-1|NA
TGTGCCACCAGTGATTACGGCCACACTGAAGCTTTCTTT
CATSDYGHTEAFF
>TRBV30|NA|TRBJ2-7|NA
TGTGCCTTTGTGGGGGACCTCTCCTACGAGCAGTACTTC
CAFVGDLSYEQYF
>TRBV11-2|NA|TRBJ1-1|TRBD1
TGTGCCAGCTCCCCCCAAGGGACAGGGAGGGTGCACACTGAAGCTTTCTTT
CASSPQGTGRVHTEAFF
>TRBV19|NA|TRBJ2-3|TRBD2
TGTGCCAGTAGGACTAGCGGGGGCACAGATACGCAGTATTTT
CASRTSGGTDTQYF
>TRBV18|NA|TRBJ2-7|NA
TGTGCCAGCTCACCATCACAGGGCAAATACGAGCAGTACTTC
CASSPSQGKYEQYF
>TRBV6-5|NA|TRBJ2-5|TRBD1
TGTGCCAGCAGTTACATGGGACAGGGCGGAGAGACCCAGTACTTC
CASSYMGQGGETQYF
>TRBV4-1|NA|TRBJ2-3|TRBD2
TGCGCCAGCAGTAAACTGGCTAGCGGGGGGCCCTTTGGCACAGATACGCAGTATTTT
CASSKLASGGPFGTDTQYF
>TRBV3-1/TRBV3-2|NA|TRBJ2-1|TRBD2
TGTGCCAGCAGCCGCGGAGAACTAGCGGGAGGCTACAATGAGCAGTTCTTC
CASSRGELAGGYNEQFF
>TRBV11-3|NA|TRBJ2-7|NA
TGTGCCAGCAGCTTAGCCACCGGGCTCACCTACGAGCAGTACTTC
CASSLATGLTYEQYF
>TRBV12-3/TRBV12-4|once|TRBJ1-4|NA
TGTGCCAGCAGCTTTCGACCAGGGGAAGGAATGTTTTTT
CASSFRPGEGMFF
>TRBV29-1|NA|TRBJ2-2|NA
TGCAGCGTTGCGGCAGGGGAGCTGTTTTTT
CSVAAGELFF
>TRBV6-5|NA|TRBJ1-4|NA
TGTGCCAGCAGTCCCGCCGTTAATGAAAAACTGTTTTTT
CASSPAVNEKLFF
>TRBV5-8|medium-sized|TRBJ2-3|TRBD2
TGTGCCAGCAGACCGGAGCGGGGGCACACAGATACGCAGTATTTT
CASRPERGHTDTQYF
>TRBV2|NA|TRBJ2-2|NA
TGTGCCAGCAGTGAAGGACGCTTCGCGAACACCGGGGAGCTGTTTTTT
CASSEGRFANTGELFF
>TRBV7-8|few|TRBJ2-5|NA
TGTGCCAGCAGCTCCGGGGGGCAACAGACCCAGTACTTC
CASSSGGQQTQYF
>TRBV4-1|NA|TRBJ1-2|NA
TGCGCCAGCAGCCAAGTCAATAACTATGGCTACACCTTC
CASSQVNNYGYTF
>TRBV5-1|few|TRBJ1-3|NA
TGCGCCAGCAGCTTGGAAGGGTCGGCTGGAAACACCATATATTTT
CASSLEGSAGNTIYF
>TRBV7-9|NA|TRBJ2-3|NA
TGTGCCAGCAGCTTCCCATACGTTGGACAGACCCCAGATACGCAGTATTTT
CASSFPYVGQTPDTQYF
>TRBV6-5|NA|TRBJ1-4|NA
TGTGCCAGCAGTTACTACAGTCCGGTGGATAATGAAAAACTGTTTTTT
CASSYYSPVDNEKLFF
>TRBV11-2|NA|TRBJ2-5|NA
TGTGCCAGCAGCAAGACTAGATCCGCGGAGACCCAGTACTTC
CASSKTRSAETQYF
>TRBV7-8|NA|TRBJ2-1|TRBD2
TGTGCCAGCAGCCTCGCCGCGGGGGACTCCTACAATGAGCAGTTCTTC
CASSLAAGDSYNEQFF
>TRBV11-3|NA|TRBJ2-1|TRBD2
TGTGCCAGCTCCTTAGCGGGAGCGGACAATGAGCAGTTCTTC
CASSLAGADNEQFF
>TRBV7-9|NA|TRBJ2-7|NA
TGTGCCAGCAGCTTATCAGTGGGAGTTAACGAGCAGTACTTC
CASSLSVGVNEQYF
>TRBV19|NA|TRBJ2-7|TRBD1
TGTGCCAGTAGTAGCCGGGACAGGGACAACTCCTACGAGCAGTACTTC
CASSSRDRDNSYEQYF
>TRBV4-1|NA|TRBJ1-4|NA
TGCGCCAGCAGCCAAGTTCATTTCGGGACAAATAATGAAAAACTGTTTTTT
CASSQVHFGTNNEKLFF
>TRBV28|NA|TRBJ2-3|NA
TGTGCCAGCAGCTCAACCTTGGGGATCGACAGGCCAGTGCAGGGTAGCACAGATACGCAGTATTTT
CASSSTLGIDRPVQGSTDTQYF
>TRBV4-1|NA|TRBJ1-5|NA
TGCGCCAGCAGCGTCCAAAAGGGGGATCAGCCCCAGCATTTT
CASSVQKGDQPQHF
>TRBV3-1/TRBV3-2|NA|TRBJ1-2|NA
TGTGCCAGCAGCCCGGAGTCGGCGTCTGGCTACACCTTC
CASSPESASGYTF
>TRBV28|NA|TRBJ2-1|TRBD2
TGTGCCAGCAGCACGACTAGCGGGGGCAATGAGCAGTTCTTC
CASSTTSGGNEQFF